This section outlines one T cell receptor beta chain sequence together with its context. Germline V CDR1 and CDR2: SGHRS, YFSETQ. The length of the CDR3 is 16 residues. Between the trimmed V and J ends, which lost 2 bases and 4 bases, there was a span of 16 bases. The data derive from a study of T cells after posttransplantation cyclophosphamide. Here immunoSEQ multiplex PCR was the method, and the copy in TCRdb shows in-frame clones only, minus some. This table holds approximately 47,000 clones, roughly nine tenths found once. The V call is TRBV5-1, the J call TRBJ1-3, with D possibly being TRBD1 (5 bases). The sequencing input was PBMCs. The clonotype was recovered from a woman aged 45 to 65 in good health and a related stem cell transplant donor. This CDR3 is CASSFGQGKNGNTIYF. CDR3 DNA sequence: TGCGCCAGCAGCTTCGGGCAGGGAAAAAACGGAAACACCATATATTTT.